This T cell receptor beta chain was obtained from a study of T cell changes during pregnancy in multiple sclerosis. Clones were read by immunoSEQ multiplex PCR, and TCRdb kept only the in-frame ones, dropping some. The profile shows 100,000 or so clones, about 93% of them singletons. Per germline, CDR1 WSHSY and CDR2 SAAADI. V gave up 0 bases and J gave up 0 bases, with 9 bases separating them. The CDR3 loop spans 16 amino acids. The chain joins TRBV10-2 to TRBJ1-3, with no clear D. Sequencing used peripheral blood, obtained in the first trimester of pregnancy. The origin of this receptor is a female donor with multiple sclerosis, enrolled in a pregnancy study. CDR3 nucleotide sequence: TGCGCCAGCAGTGAGTCGTACCGGGACTCTGGAAACACCATATATTTT. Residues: CASSESYRDSGNTIYF.